The T cell receptor beta chain described here comes from a study of OX40 agonist ivuxolimab in advanced cancers. Study-level information: Patients got intravenous ivuxolimab at 0.01 to 10 mg/kg every 2 weeks.

Study results and caveats: Researchers did not establish what antigens the expanded peripheral T cells target. Doses of 0.1 to 3.0 mg/kg were accompanied by clonal expansion of CD4+ and CD8+ blood T cells by week 6.

Assay used: immunoSEQ multiplex PCR; TCRdb lists only in-frame clones, some missing. The table lists more than 25,000 clones, more than 85% of them singletons. This CDR3 has 12 amino acids. J was trimmed by 6 bases and V by 4 bases; bases with no gene match: 0. CDR1 and CDR2 from the germline V gene are SEHNR and FQNEAQ (reference sequence). This clone has just a few counts. As yet, its antigen is unknown. This chain links TRBV7-9 with TRBJ1-1; 9 positions agree with TRBD1. This material consisted of CD4+ or CD8+ T cells sorted from blood, taken in a trial of the OX40 agonist ivuxolimab. This clonotype was obtained from an adult with an advanced solid tumor such as melanoma, head and neck, liver or kidney cancer. The CDR3 is CASSWTGAEAFF. DNA for the CDR3: TGTGCCAGCAGCTGGACAGGGGCTGAAGCTTTCTTT.